This entry concerns a single T cell receptor (beta chain). No antigen is known for it. The data derive from a study of identifying expanded T cells in peripheral blood. Whole-study results and caveats: Variance in clone template counts between approximately two-week samples significantly increased with total template count across all healthy donors. Technical replicates showed approximately 1.2 changed clones; roughly two weeks roughly 15; four weeks 19.

The V end lost 5 bases, the J end lost 0 bases, and 13 bases lay between the germline ends. CDR1 is MNHEY and CDR2 is SVGAGI in the germline V gene. CDR3 size: 15 residues. Generated by immunoSEQ multiplex PCR, the TCRdb table keeps only in-frame clones and is missing some. In the table there are about 100,000 clones, around 88% of which are singletons. This clonotype was sampled from a person aged 18-70 years in good health. V usage is TRBV6-5 and J usage is TRBJ1-1; D remains ambiguous. Sequencing was done on a sample of blood. In DNA, the CDR3 is TGTGCCAGCAGTGTTGGTCGCCTTATGAACACTGAAGCTTTCTTT. Protein sequence: CASSVGRLMNTEAFF.